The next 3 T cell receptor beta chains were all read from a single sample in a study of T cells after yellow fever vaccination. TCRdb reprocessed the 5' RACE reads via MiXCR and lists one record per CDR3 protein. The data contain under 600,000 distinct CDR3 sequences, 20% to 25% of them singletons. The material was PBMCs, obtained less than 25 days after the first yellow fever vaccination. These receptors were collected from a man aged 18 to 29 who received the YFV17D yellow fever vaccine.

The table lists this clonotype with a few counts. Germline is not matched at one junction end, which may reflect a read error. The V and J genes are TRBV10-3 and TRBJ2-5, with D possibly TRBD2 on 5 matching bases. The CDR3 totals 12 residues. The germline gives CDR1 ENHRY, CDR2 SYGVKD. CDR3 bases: TGTGCCATCAGCGCTTGGGGAGAGGCCCAGTACTTC. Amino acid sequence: CAISAWGEAQYF.

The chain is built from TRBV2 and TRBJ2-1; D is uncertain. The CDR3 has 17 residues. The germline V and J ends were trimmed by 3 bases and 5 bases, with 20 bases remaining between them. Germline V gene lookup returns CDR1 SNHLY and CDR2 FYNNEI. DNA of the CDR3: TGTGCCAGCAGTGATTTGGGTTGGGTAGGCCCCAACAATGAGCAGTTCTTC. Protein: CASSDLGWVGPNNEQFF.

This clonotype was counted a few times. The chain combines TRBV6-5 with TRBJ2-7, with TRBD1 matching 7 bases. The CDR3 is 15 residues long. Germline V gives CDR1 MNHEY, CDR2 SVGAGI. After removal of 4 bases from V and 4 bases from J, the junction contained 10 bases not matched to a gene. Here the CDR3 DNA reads TGTGCCAGCAGTTTTTCCGGGGCAGGGGGTTACGAGCAGTACGTC. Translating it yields CASSFSGAGGYEQYV.